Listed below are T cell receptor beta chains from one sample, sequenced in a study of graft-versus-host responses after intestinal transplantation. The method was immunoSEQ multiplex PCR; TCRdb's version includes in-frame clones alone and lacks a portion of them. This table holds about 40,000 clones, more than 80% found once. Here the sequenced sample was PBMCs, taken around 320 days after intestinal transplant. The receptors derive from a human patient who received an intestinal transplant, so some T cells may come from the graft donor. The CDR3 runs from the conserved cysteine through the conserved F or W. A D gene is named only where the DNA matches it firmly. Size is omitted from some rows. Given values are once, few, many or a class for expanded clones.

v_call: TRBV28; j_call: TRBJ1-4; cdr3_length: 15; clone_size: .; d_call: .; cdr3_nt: TGTGCCAGCAGCCCTCAGGGGACAACTAATGAAAAACTGTTTTTT; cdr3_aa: CASSPQGTTNEKLFF
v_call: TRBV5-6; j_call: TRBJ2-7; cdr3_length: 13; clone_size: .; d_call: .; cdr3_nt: TGTGCCAGCAGCCCGGTTGGCCTCCCCGAGCAGTACTTC; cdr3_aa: CASSPVGLPEQYF
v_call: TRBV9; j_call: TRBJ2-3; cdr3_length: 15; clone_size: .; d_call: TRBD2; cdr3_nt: TGTGCCAGCAGCGTAGATCGGGGGGGCCCAGATACGCAGTATTTT; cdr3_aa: CASSVDRGGPDTQYF
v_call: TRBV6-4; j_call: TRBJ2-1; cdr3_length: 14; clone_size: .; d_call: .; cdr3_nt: TGTGCCAGCAGTAGGGAGCACTCCTACAATGAGCAGTTCTTC; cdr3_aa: CASSREHSYNEQFF
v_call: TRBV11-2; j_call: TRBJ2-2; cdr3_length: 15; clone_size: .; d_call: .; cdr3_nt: TGTGCCAGCAGCCTAGGAAAACTAGCCACCGGGGAGCTGTTTTTT; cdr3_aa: CASSLGKLATGELFF
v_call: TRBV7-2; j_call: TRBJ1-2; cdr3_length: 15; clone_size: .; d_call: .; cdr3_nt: TGTGCCAGCAGCTTAGACGGCCCGACGCACTATGGCTACACCTTC; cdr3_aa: CASSLDGPTHYGYTF
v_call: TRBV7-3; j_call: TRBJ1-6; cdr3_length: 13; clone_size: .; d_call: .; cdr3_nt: TGTGCCAGCAGCTTACAGGGCAATTCACCCCTCCACTTT; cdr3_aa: CASSLQGNSPLHF
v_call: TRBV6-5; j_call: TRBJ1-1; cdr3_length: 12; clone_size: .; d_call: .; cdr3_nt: TGTGCCAGCACGGCAATGAACACTGAAGCTTTCTTT; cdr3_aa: CASTAMNTEAFF
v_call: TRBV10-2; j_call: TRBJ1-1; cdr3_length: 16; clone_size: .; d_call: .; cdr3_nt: TGCGCCAGCAGTGAGTCGGCCCCCCGTGATAGGACTGAAGCTTTCTTT; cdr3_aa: CASSESAPRDRTEAFF
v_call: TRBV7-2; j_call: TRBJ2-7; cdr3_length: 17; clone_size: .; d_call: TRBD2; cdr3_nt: TGTGCCAGCAGCTTCTCGGGACTAGCGGGAGAGAGGTACGAGCAGTACTTC; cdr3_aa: CASSFSGLAGERYEQYF
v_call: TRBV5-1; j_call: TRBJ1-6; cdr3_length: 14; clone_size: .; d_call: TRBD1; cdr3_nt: TGCGCCAGCAGCTTGGCAGGGGGTAATTCACCCCTCCACTTT; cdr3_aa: CASSLAGGNSPLHF
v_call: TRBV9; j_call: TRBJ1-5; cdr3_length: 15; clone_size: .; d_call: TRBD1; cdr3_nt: TGTGCCAGCAGCGTAGGGGACAGCCCTAATCAGCCCCAGCATTTT; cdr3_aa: CASSVGDSPNQPQHF
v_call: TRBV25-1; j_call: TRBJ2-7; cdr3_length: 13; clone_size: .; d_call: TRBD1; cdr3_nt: TGTGCCAGCAAGGGACAGCAGTCCTACGAGCAGTACTTC; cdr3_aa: CASKGQQSYEQYF
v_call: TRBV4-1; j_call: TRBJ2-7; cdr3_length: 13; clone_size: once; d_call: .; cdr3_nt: TGCGCCAGCAGCCCCACCCCGGCCTACGAGCAGTACTTC; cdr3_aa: CASSPTPAYEQYF
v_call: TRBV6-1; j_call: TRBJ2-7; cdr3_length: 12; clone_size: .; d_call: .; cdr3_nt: TGTGCCACCCACGGGGGTCTCTACGAGCAGTACTTC; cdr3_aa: CATHGGLYEQYF
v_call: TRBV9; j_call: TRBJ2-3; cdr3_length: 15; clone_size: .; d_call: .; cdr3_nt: TGTGCCAGCAGCTCCACCGACTCCGACACAGATACGCAGTATTTT; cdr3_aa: CASSSTDSDTDTQYF
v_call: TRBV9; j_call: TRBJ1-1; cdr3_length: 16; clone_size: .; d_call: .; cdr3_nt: TGTGCCAGCAGCCTAGGGATCAGGGGACCGAACACTGAAGCTTTCTTT; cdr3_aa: CASSLGIRGPNTEAFF
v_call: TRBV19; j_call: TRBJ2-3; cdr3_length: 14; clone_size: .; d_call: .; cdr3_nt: TGTGCCAGTAGTATAGGCAGCTCGGGAGATACGCAGTATTTT; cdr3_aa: CASSIGSSGDTQYF
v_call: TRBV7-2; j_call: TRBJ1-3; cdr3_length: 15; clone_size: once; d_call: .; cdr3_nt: TGTGCCAGCAGCCTAACTGGAGGTTCTGGAAACACCATATATTTT; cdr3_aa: CASSLTGGSGNTIYF
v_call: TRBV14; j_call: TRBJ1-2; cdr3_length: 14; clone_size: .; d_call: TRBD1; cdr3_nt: TGTGCCAGCAGCCAAATACAGGGGGCCTATGGCTACACCTTC; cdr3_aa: CASSQIQGAYGYTF
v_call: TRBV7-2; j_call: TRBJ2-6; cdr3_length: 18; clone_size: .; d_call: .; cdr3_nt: TGTGCCAGCAGCTTTACGGGAGGGGGCCCCTCTGGGGCCAACGTCCTGACTTTC; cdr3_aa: CASSFTGGGPSGANVLTF
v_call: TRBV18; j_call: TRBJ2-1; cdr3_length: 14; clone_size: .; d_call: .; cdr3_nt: TGTGCCAGCTCACCGAGCCAGGAGTTAAATGAGCAGTTCTTC; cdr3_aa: CASSPSQELNEQFF
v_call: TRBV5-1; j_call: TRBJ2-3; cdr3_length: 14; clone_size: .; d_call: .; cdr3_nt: TGCGCCAGCAGCTTGGCTGGGAACACAGATACGCAGTATTTT; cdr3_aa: CASSLAGNTDTQYF
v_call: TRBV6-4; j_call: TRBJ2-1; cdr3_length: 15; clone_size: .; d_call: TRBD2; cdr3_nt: TGTGCCAGCAGTGCCTCAGCGGGGGGGCCCACTGAGCAGTTCTTC; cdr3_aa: CASSASAGGPTEQFF
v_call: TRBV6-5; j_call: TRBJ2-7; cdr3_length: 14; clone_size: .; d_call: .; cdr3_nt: TGTGCCAGCAGTTACTCGAGGACTGCTTACGAGCAGTACTTC; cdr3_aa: CASSYSRTAYEQYF
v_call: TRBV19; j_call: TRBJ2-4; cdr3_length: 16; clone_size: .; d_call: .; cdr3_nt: TGTGCCAGTAGTAACCCCAGGTTCTCGGCCAAAAACATTCAGTACTTC; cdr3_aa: CASSNPRFSAKNIQYF
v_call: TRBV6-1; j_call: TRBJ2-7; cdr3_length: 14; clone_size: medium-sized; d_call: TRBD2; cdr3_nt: TGTGCCAGCAGCCACGGTGGGGGGAGGGACGAGCAGTACTTC; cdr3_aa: CASSHGGGRDEQYF
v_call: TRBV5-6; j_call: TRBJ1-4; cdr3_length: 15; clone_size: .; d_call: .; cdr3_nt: TGTGCCAGCATCCGGGGAGGGGCAACTAATGAAAAACTGTTTTTT; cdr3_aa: CASIRGGATNEKLFF
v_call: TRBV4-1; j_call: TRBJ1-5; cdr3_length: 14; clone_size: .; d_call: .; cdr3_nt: TGCGCCAGCAGCGAAGACAAGGCTCATCAGCCCCAGCATTTT; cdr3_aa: CASSEDKAHQPQHF
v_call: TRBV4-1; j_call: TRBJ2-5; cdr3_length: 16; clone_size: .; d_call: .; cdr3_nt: TGCGCCAGCAGCCAAGATACCGGCAGGGGCCTTGAGACCCAGTACTTC; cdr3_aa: CASSQDTGRGLETQYF
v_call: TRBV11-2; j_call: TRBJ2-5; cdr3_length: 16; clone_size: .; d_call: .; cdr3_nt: TGTGCCAGCAGCTTAGTGGTTCGGGGTCGGAAAGAGACCCAGTACTTC; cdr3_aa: CASSLVVRGRKETQYF
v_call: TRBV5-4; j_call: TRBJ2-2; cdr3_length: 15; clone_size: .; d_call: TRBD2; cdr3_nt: TGTGCCAGCACCGGCGGGACTAGCGTCACCGGGGAGCTGTTTTTT; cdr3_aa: CASTGGTSVTGELFF
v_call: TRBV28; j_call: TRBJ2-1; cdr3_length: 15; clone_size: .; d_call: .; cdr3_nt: TGTGCCAGCAGTCCCCCCGGGTACCACTACAATGAGCAGTTCTTC; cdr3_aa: CASSPPGYHYNEQFF
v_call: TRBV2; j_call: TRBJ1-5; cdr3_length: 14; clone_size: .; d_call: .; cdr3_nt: TGTGCCAGCAGTGAAGTTACTGGGGGTCAGCCCCAGCATTTT; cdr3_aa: CASSEVTGGQPQHF
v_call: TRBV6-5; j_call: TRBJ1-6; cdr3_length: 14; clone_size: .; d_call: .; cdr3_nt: TGTGCCAGCAGTGAAGAGGGATTGCGGTCACCCCTCCACTTT; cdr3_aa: CASSEEGLRSPLHF
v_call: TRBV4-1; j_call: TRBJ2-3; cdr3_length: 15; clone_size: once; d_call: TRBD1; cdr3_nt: TGCGCCAGCAGCCGGGGGACAGCCATCTTGGATACGCAGTATTTT; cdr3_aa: CASSRGTAILDTQYF
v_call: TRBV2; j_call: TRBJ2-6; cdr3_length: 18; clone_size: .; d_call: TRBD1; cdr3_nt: TGTGCCAGCAGGACAGGGCCCCTTGGTCTTTTTGGGGCCAACGTCCTGACTTTC; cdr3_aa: CASRTGPLGLFGANVLTF
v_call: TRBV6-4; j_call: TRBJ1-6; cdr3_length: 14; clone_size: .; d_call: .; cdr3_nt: TGTGCCAGCAGTGCTCAGGCAGGTTCTTCACCCCTCCACTTT; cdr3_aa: CASSAQAGSSPLHF
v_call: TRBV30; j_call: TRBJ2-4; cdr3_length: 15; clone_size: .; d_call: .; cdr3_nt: TGTGCCTGGAGTGTACAGACACTAGCCAAAAACATTCAGTACTTC; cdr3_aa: CAWSVQTLAKNIQYF
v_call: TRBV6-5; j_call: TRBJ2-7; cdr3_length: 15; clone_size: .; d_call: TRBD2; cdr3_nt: TGTGCCAGCAGTTACGGCAGCGGGGTGTCCTACGAGCAGTACTTC; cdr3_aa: CASSYGSGVSYEQYF
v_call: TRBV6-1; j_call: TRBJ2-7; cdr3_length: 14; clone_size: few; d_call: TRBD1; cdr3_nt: TGTGCCAGCAGTTATGGGACAGGGTTTTACGAGCAGTACTTC; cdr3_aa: CASSYGTGFYEQYF
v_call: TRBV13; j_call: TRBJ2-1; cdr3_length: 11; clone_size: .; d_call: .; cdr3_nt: TGTGCCAGCAGCTCGGACAATGAGCAGTTCTTC; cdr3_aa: CASSSDNEQFF